This T cell receptor beta chain is from a study of blood T cells in healthy people across ages. V was pared by 1 base and J by 0 bases, with 16 bases between. Germline V gene data show CDR1 as DFQATT and CDR2 as SNEGSKA (reference sequence). This CDR3 has 17 amino acids. Peripheral blood was drawn, around 9.5 milliliters per donor. PCR was performed a second time for roughly 7 to 12 cycles using a sample-barcoded 5' primer and a J-beta primer mix. Every cDNA molecule carried a tag from a template-switch adaptor bearing 12 random nucleotides. TCRdb reanalysed the 5' RACE reads using MiXCR and keeps one entry per CDR3 protein. The data show 710,000 or so distinct CDR3 sequences, 22% seen once.

The material sequenced was blood. The chain recombines TRBV20-1 with TRBJ2-1; D may be TRBD1 (6 bases). The clonotype was recovered from a man aged 70-80 years in good health. CDR3 in amino acids: CSARASLDSGSYNEQFF. In DNA, the CDR3 is TGCAGTGCTAGAGCAAGTTTGGACAGTGGCTCCTACAATGAGCAGTTCTTC.